This T cell receptor (beta chain) was retrieved from a study of T cells expressing NK-cell markers. TCRdb reprocessed the 5' RACE reads and keeps a single row for each CDR3 protein, giving no DNA. In total, the table holds 150,000 to 170,000 distinct CDR3 sequences. The sequenced sample consisted of blood T cells: a sorted CD56 or NKG2C T cell subset, CD4+ or CD8+ T cells, or bulk PBMC T cells (not recorded which). This TCR was recovered from a woman aged 45-65 years in good health.

CDR3 loop: CASSSQDNFGNTIYF. The chain carries TRBV7-9 and TRBJ1-3; TCRdb picks TRBD1, but there is no DNA to check that call. This CDR3 has 15 amino acids. Germline V gives CDR1 SEHNR, CDR2 FQNEAQ (reference sequence).